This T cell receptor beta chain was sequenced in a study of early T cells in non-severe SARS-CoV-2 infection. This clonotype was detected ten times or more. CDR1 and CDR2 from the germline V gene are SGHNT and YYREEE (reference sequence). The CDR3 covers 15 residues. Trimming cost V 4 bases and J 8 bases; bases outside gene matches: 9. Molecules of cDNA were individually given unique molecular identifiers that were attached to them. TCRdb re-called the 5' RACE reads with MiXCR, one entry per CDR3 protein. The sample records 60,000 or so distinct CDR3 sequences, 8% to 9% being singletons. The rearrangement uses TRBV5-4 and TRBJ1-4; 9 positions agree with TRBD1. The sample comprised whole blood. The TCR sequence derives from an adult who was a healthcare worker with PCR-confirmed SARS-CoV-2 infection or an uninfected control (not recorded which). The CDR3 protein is CASSVEQGQGEKLFF. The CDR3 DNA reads TGTGCCAGCAGCGTCGAACAGGGACAGGGAGAAAAACTGTTTTTT.